This TCR beta chain was obtained from a study of blood T cell repertoires in COVID-19. About the study: Sites in the United States, Italy and Spain provided acute and convalescent COVID-19 samples. The cDNA or gDNA used as material had been derived from T cells, B-cell-depleted T cells, or PBMCs.

Methods used by the authors: Estimation of nucleated cell counts was performed using reference gene primer amplification. The repertoire was sequenced with immunoSEQ multiplex PCR; TCRdb's copy has only in-frame clones and lacks some. The V and J calls and the clone size are those of that table, but D and trimming were determined from the DNA. The sample holds tens of thousands of clones, over 75% seen once. What was sequenced was peripheral blood. The TCR originated in a human donor in a cohort sampled during active COVID-19.

The CDR3 coding sequence is TGCGCCAGCAGCTTGGGGACAGGGGGCTATGGCTACACCTTC. This translates into CASSLGTGGYGYTF. The genes are TRBV5-1 and TRBJ1-2; TRBD1 aligns across 10 bases. CDR1 and CDR2 (germline): SGHRS, YFSETQ. This CDR3 has 14 residues. V lost 0 bases and J lost 4; bases outside the gene matches: 0. Looking up the rest from reference TRBV5-1 and TRBJ1-2 gives the full variable domain: KAGVTQTPRYLIKTRGQQVTLSCSPISGHRSVSWYQQTPGQGLQFLFEYFSETQRNKGNFPGRFSGRQFSNSRSEMNVSTLELGDSALYLCASSLGTGGYGYTFGSGTRLTVV.